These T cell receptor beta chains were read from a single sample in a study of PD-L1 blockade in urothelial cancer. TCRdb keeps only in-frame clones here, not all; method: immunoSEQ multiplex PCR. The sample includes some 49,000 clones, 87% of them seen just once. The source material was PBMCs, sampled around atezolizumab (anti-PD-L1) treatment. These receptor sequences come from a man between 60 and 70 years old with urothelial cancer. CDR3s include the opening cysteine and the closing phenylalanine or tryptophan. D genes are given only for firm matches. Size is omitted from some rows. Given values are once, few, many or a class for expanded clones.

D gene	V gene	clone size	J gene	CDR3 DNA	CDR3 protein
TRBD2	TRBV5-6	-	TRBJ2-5	TGTGCCAGCAGCTTTAGCGGGGGGTGGGAGACCCAGTACTTC	CASSFSGGWETQYF
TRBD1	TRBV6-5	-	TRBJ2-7	TGTGCCAGCAGTTACGGACAGGGGCCCTACGAGCAGTACTTC	CASSYGQGPYEQYF
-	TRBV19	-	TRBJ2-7	TGTGCCAGTAGTATTTCAGGGTACGAGCAGTACTTC	CASSISGYEQYF
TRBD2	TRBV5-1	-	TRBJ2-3	TGCGCCAGCAGCGCTAGCGGGGGGGTGGATACGCAGTATTTT	CASSASGGVDTQYF
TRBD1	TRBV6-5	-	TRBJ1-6	TGTGCCAGCAGAAATGACAGGGCAAACAATTCACCCCTCCACTTT	CASRNDRANNSPLHF
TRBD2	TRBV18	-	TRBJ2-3	TGTGCCAGCTCCCGATCGGGGGGGAACGCAGATACGCAGTATTTT	CASSRSGGNADTQYF
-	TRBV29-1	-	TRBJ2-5	TGCAGCGTAGAAGGGGGGGCCGGGGGGCAAGAGACCCAGTACTTC	CSVEGGAGGQETQYF
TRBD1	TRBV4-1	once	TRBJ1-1	TGCGCCAGCAGCCAAGCCGGGACAGACACTGAAGCTTTCTTT	CASSQAGTDTEAFF
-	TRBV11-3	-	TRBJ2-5	TGTGCCAGCAGTCGATCCGGGAGTGAGACCCAGTACTTC	CASSRSGSETQYF
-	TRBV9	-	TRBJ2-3	TGTGCCAGCAGCGTAGAGGGGGGGCTAACAGATACGCAGTATTTT	CASSVEGGLTDTQYF
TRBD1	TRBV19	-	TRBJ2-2	TGTGCCAGTAGTATTCGGACAGGGCCTAACACCGGGGAGCTGTTTTTT	CASSIRTGPNTGELFF
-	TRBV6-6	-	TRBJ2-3	TGTGCCAGCACCCGGGGGAGGACGGACCTCACAGATACGCAGTATTTT	CASTRGRTDLTDTQYF
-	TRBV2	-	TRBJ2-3	TGTGCCAGCAGTGAAGGATTAGTGATGGATACGCAGTATTTT	CASSEGLVMDTQYF
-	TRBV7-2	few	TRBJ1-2	TGTGCCAGCAGCTTGGGAACAGGGTTGAGCTATGGCTACACCTTC	CASSLGTGLSYGYTF
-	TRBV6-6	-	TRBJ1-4	TGTGCCAGCAGTAACCGCGGAACGGGGGAGGTTTTT	CASSNRGTGEVF
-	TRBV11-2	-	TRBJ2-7	TGTGCCAGCAGCTTAACAGACAGTAACTACGAGCAGTACTTC	CASSLTDSNYEQYF
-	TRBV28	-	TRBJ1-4	TGTGCCAGCAGTTTACCGGGGTTTGGTGAAAAACTGTTTTTT	CASSLPGFGEKLFF
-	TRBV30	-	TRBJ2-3	TGTGCCTGGAGTGTAACGCGGGGCACAGATACGCAGTATTTT	CAWSVTRGTDTQYF
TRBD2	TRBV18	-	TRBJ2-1	TGTGCCAGCTCACGACGGACTAGCGGGGGGGCCGATGAGCAGTTCTTC	CASSRRTSGGADEQFF
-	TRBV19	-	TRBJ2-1	TGTGCCAGTACGTCAGTCCATGGCAATGAGCAGTTCTTC	CASTSVHGNEQFF
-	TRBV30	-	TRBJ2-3	TGTGCCTGGGAATCAGGGGATACGCAGTATTTT	CAWESGDTQYF
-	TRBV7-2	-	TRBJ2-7	TGTGCCAGCAGCTTAGTCGCTAGGAACTACGAGCAGTACTTC	CASSLVARNYEQYF
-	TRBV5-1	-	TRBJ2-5	TGCGCCAGCAGCGTCTCGGGTTTCGGAGAGACCCAGTACTTC	CASSVSGFGETQYF
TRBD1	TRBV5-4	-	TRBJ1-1	TGTGCCAGCAGCTTGGGGGACAGGGGTCGGGGGGACACTGAAGCTTTCTTT	CASSLGDRGRGDTEAFF
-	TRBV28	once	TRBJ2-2	TGTGCCAGCAGAGGATTCCGGCGGTCCGGGGAGCTGTTTTTT	CASRGFRRSGELFF
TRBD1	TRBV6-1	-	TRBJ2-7	TGTGCCAGCAGTGAAGGGGACAGATTATACGAGCAGTACTTC	CASSEGDRLYEQYF
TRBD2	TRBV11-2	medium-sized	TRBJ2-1	TGTGCCAGCAGCTTGGAGAGCGGGGGGGCCTACAATGAGCAGTTCTTC	CASSLESGGAYNEQFF
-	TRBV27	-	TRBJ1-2	TGTGCCAGCAGTTCCTCGGGGGAGGGCGAGGGCTATGGCTACACCTTC	CASSSSGEGEGYGYTF